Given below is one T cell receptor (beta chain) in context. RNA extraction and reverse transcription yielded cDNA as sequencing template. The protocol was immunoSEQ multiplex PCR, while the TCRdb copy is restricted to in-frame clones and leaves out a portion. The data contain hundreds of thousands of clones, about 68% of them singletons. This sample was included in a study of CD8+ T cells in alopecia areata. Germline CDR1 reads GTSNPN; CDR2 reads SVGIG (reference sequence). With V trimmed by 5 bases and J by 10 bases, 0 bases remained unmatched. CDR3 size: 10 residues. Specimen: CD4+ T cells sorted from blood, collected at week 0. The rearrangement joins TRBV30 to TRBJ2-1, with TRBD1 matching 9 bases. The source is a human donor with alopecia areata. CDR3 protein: CAWGTGEQFF. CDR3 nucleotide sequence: TGTGCCTGGGGGACAGGGGAGCAGTTCTTC.